These 5 T cell receptor beta chains share one sample of origin, sequenced in a study of blood T cell repertoires in COVID-19. The data were produced by immunoSEQ multiplex PCR, yet TCRdb's version contains in-frame clones alone and is incomplete. The table shows 160,000 or so clones, with about 77% occurring only once. Sequenced sample: peripheral blood. These receptor sequences come from an elderly woman with acute or convalescent COVID-19.

A remark on this clone: Mismatch with germline at one junction end may stem from a read error. CDR3 residues: CSGRGGELLHF. The CDR3 nucleotides read TGCAGTGGTAGAGGGGGCGAGCTCCTCCACTTT. J is TRBJ1-6 and V is TRBV20-1, with 7 bases fitting TRBD1. CDR3 size: 11 residues. Germline lookup yields CDR1 DFQATT and CDR2 SNEGSKA (reference sequence).

The chain carries TRBV28 and TRBJ1-2, with no clear D. Germline CDR1 is MDHEN and CDR2 is SYDVKM. The CDR3 contains 12 residues. The CDR3 sequence is CVTAGSNYGYTF. DNA for the CDR3: TGTGTCACGGCAGGTAGTAACTATGGCTACACCTTC.

V is TRBV29-1 and J is TRBJ1-1; the D gene is possibly TRBD1 (5 bases). There are 13 residues in the CDR3. V lost 5 bases and J lost 2, with 12 bases in between. Looked up from germline, CDR1 is SQVTM and CDR2 is ANQGSEA. The CDR3 reads CSVPGHTNTEAFF. The DNA for the CDR3 is TGCAGCGTTCCTGGACACACAAACACTGAAGCTTTCTTT.

The genes are TRBV18 and TRBJ1-2, with a weak D call TRBD1 (5 bases). Per the germline V gene, CDR1 is KGHSH and CDR2 is LQKENI. V was trimmed by 2 bases and J by 4 bases, leaving 8 bases between them. This CDR3 region has 13 residues. The CDR3: CASSPDSSYGYTF. CDR3 in DNA: TGTGCCAGCTCACCAGACAGTTCCTATGGCTACACCTTC.

This chain uses TRBV19 with TRBJ2-7, with 8 bases identical to TRBD2. The J segment lost 5 bases and the V segment lost 9 bases, leaving 9 bases of the junction unmatched. The germline V gene has CDR1 LNHDA and CDR2 SQIVND (reference sequence). The CDR3 consists of 13 residues. Here the CDR3 reads CARHAGGANEQYF. CDR3 in DNA: TGTGCCAGGCACGCCGGGGGGGCCAACGAGCAGTACTTC.